This T cell receptor (beta chain) was identified during a study of T cell responses to AZD1222 COVID-19 vaccine. General study results and limits: White British donors predominated, females outnumbered males, and clonal diversity was possibly underestimated. Sampling that yielded the repertoires occurred only after the peak T cell response.

With respect to this clone: Antigen: not known.

The CDR3 has 15 amino acids. Germline V lookup: CDR1 SEHNR, CDR2 FQNEAQ (reference sequence). V was pared by 4 bases and J by 3 bases, with 10 bases between. Generated by immunoSEQ multiplex PCR, the TCRdb table keeps only in-frame clones and is missing some. The data contain about 120,000 clones, 70% to 90% of them seen just once; the ten biggest clones take up 9.4%. This material consisted of peripheral blood, taken on day 0 of AZD1222 vaccination. This clonotype was obtained from an adult in good health. The genes are TRBV7-9 and TRBJ1-6; tentatively, D is TRBD1 (5 bases). The CDR3 nucleotides read TGTGCCAGCAGCTCACAGGATTTCTATAATTCACCCCTCCACTTT. Its translation: CASSSQDFYNSPLHF.